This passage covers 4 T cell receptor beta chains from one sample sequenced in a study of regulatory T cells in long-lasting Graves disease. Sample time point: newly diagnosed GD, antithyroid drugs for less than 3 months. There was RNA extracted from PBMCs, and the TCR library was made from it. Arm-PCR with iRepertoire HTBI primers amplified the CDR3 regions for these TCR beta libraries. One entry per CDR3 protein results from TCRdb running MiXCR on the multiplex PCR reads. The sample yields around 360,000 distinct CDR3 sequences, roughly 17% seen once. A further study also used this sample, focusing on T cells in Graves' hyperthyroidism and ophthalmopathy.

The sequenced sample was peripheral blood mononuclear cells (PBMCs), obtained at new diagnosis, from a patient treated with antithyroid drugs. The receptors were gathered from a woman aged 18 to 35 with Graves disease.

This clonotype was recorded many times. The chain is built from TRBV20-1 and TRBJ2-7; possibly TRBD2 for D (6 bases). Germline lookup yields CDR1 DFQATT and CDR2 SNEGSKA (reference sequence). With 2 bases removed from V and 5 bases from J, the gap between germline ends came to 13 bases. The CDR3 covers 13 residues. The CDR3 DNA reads TGCAGTGCTAGAACGAGCGGGTTGGACGAGCAGTACTTC. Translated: CSARTSGLDEQYF.

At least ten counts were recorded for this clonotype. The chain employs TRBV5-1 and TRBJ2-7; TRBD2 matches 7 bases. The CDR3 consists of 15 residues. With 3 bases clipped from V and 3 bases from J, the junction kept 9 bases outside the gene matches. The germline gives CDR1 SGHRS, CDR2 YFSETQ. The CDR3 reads CASSYLAGRDYEQYF. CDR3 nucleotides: TGCGCCAGCAGCTACTTGGCAGGGAGGGACTACGAGCAGTACTTC.

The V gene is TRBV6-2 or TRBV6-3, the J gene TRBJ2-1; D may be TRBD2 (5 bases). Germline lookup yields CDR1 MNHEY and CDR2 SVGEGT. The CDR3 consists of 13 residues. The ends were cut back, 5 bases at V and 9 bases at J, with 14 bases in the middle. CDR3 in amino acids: CASSGQTNGEQFF. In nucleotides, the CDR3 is TGTGCCAGCAGTGGCCAGACTAACGGTGAGCAGTTCTTC.

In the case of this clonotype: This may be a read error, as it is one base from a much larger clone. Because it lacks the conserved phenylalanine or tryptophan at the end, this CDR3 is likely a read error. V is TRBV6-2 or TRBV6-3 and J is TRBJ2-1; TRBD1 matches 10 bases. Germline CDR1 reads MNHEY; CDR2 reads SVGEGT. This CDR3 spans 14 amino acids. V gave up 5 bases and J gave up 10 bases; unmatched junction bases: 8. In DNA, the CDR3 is TGTGCCAGCAGTCTTCCGGGACAGGGGAACGAGCAGTTCTTA. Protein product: CASSLPGQGNEQFL.